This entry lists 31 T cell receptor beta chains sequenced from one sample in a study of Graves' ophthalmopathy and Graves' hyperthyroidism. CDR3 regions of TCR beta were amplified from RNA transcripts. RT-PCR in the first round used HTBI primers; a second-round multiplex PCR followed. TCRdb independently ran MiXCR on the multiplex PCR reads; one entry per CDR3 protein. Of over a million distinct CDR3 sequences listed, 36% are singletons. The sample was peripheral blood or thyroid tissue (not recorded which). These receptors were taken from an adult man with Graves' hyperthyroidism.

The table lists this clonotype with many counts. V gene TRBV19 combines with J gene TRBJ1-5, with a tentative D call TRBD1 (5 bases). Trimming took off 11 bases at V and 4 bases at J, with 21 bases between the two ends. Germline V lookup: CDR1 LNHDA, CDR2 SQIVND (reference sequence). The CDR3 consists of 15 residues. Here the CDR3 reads CASGTEDSGNQPQHF. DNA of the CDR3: TGTGCCTCCGGGACCGAAGATTCGGGGAATCAGCCCCAGCATTTT.

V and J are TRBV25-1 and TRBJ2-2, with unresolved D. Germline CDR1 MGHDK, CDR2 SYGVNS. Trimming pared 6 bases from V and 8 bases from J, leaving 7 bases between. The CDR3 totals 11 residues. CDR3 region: CASSPWGELFF. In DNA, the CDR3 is TGTGCCAGCAGCCCATGGGGGGAGCTGTTTTTT.

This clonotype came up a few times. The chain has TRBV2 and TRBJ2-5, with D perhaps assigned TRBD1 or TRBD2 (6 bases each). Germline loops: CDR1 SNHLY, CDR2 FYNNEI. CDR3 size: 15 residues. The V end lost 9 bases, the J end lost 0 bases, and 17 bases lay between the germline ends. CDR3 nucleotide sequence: TGTGCCAGTTCCAGGGGCGGAGGGAACCAAGAGACCCAGTACTTC. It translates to CASSRGGGNQETQYF. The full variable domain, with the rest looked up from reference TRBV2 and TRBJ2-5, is EPEVTQTPSHQVTQMGQEVILRCVPISNHLYFYWYRQILGQKVEFLVSFYNNEISEKSEIFDDQFSVERPDGSNFTLKIRSTKLEDSAMYFCASSRGGGNQETQYFGPGTRLLVL.

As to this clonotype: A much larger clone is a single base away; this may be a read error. The CDR3 DNA sequence: TGTGCCAGCAGCCGGACAGGGCCGGGGTCGCCCCGGCATTTT. It yields the protein CASSRTGPGSPRHF. The chain employs TRBV7-2 and TRBJ1-5; 8 positions agree with TRBD1. Per germline, CDR1 SGHTA and CDR2 FQGNSA. The CDR3 consists of 14 residues.

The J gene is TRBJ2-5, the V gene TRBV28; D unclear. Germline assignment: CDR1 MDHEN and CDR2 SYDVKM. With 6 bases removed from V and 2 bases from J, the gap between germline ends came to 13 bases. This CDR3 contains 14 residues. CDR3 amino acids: CASSRDLVQETQYF. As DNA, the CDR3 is TGTGCCAGCAGCCGTGATCTAGTTCAAGAGACCCAGTACTTC.

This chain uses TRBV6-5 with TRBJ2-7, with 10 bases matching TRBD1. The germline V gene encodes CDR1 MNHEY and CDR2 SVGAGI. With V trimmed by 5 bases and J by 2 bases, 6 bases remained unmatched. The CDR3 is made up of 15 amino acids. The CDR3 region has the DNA TGTGCCAGCAGTACCCGAGGGACAGGGGCCTACGAGCAGTACTTC. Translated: CASSTRGTGAYEQYF.

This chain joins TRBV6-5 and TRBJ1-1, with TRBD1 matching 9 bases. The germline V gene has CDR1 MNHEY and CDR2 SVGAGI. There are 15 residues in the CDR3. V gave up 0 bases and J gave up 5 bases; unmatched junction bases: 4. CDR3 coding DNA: TGTGCCAGCAGTTACTCGAGGACAGGGGTAACTGAAGCTTTCTTT. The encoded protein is CASSYSRTGVTEAFF.

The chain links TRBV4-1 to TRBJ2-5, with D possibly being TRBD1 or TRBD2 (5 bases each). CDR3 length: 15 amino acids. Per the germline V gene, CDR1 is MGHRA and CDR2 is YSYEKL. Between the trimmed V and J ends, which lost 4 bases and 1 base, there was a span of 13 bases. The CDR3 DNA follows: TGCGCCAGCAGCCGAAACCGGGGACCCCAAGAGACCCAGTACTTC. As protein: CASSRNRGPQETQYF.

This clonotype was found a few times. The CDR3 sequence is CATQMGGPDTGELFF. The DNA of the CDR3 is TGTGCCACCCAGATGGGGGGGCCTGACACCGGGGAGCTGTTTTTT. The rearrangement links TRBV6-5 to TRBJ2-2; TRBD2 is a possible D gene (7 bases). The CDR3 runs 15 residues. The V end lost 10 bases, the J end lost 3 bases, and 18 bases lay between the germline ends. The germline gives CDR1 MNHEY, CDR2 SVGAGI.

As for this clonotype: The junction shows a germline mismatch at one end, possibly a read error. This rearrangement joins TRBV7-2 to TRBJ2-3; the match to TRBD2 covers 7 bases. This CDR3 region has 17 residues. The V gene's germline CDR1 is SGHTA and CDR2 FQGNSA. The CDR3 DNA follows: TGCGCCAGCAGCCCGACTAGGGCGGGGGTTGACACAGATACGCAGTATTTT. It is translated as CASSPTRAGVDTDTQYF.

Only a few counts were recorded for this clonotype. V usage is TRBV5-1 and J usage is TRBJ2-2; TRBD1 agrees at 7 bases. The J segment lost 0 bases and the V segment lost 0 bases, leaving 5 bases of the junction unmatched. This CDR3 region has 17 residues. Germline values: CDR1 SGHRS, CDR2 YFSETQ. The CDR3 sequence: CASSLDDRASNTGELFF. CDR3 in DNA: TGCGCCAGCAGCTTGGACGACAGGGCATCGAACACCGGGGAGCTGTTTTTT.

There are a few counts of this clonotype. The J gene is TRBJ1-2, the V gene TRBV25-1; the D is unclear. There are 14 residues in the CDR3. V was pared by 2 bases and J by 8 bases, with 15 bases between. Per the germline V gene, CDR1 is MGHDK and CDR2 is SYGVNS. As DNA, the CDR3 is TGTGCCAGCAGTGAAGAAGCCTCCGTGAGGGGCTACACCTTC. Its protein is CASSEEASVRGYTF.

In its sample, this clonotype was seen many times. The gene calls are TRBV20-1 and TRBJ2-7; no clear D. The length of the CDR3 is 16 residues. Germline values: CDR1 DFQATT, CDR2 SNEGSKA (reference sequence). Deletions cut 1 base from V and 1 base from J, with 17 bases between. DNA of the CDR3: TGCAGTGCTAGAGCGTTCAACGCCAGAGCTTCCTACGAGCAGTACTTC. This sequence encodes CSARAFNARASYEQYF.

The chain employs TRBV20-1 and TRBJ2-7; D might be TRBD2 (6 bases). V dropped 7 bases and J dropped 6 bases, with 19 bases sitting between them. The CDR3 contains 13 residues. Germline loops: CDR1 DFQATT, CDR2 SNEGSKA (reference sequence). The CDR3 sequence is CSVQTGVLREQYF. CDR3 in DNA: TGCAGTGTTCAGACGGGGGTTCTGCGCGAGCAGTACTTC.

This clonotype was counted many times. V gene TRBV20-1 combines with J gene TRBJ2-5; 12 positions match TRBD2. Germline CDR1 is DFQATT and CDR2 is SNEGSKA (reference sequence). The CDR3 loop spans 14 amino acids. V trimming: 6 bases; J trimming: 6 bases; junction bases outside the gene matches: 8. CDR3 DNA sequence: TGCAGTGCCACCCTAGCGGGGGGGCCGAAGACCCAGTACTTC. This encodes CSATLAGGPKTQYF.

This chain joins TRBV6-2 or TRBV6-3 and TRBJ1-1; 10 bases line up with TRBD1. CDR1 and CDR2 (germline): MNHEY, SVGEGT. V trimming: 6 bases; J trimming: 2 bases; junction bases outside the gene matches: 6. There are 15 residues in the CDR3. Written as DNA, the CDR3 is TGTGCCAGCAGAACCCGGGACAGGGGAAACACTGAAGCTTTCTTT. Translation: CASRTRDRGNTEAFF.

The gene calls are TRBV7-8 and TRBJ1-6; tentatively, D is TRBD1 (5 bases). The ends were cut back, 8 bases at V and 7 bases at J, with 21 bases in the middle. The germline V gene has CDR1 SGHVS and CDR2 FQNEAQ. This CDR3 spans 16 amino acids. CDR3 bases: TGTGCCAGCCCCCGGGGAGGGACCCCTAACAATTCACCCCTCCACTTT. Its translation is CASPRGGTPNNSPLHF.

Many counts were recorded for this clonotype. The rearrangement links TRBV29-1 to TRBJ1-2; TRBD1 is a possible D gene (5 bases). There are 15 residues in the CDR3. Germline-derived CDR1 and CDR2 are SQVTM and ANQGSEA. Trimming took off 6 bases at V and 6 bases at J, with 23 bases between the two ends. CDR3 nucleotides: TGCAGCGTCGATGATCGCCAGGGTGGGATGGATGGCTACACCTTC. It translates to CSVDDRQGGMDGYTF.

The CDR3 sequence: CASSYAGIWITEAFF. CDR3 nucleotides: TGTGCCAGCAGTTACGCCGGGATCTGGATCACTGAAGCTTTCTTT. The chain links TRBV6-2 or TRBV6-3 to TRBJ1-1; D is undetermined. Germline V gene sequence: CDR1 MNHEY, CDR2 SVGEGT. V shed 2 bases and J shed 4 bases, with 14 bases lying between them. The CDR3 is 15 residues long.

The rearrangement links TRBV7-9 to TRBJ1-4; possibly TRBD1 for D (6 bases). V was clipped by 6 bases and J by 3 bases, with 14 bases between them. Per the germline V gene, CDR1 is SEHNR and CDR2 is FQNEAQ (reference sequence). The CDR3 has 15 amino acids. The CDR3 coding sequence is TGTGCCAGCAGACTGAGCCCAGGGGCTAATGAAAAACTGTTTTTT. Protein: CASRLSPGANEKLFF.

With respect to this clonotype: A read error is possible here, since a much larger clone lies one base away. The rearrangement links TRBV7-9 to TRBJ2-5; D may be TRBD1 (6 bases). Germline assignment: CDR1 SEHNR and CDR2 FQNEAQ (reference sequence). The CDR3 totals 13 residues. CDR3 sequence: CASSLTGQGTQYF. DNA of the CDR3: TGTGCCAGCAGCCTCACGGGACAAGGGACCCAGTACTTC. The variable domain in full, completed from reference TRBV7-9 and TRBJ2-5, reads DTGVSQNPRHKITKRGQNVTFRCDPISEHNRLYWYRQTLGQGPEFLTYFQNEAQLEKSRLLSDRFSAERPKGSFSTLEIQRTEQGDSAMYLCASSLTGQGTQYFGPGTRLLVL.

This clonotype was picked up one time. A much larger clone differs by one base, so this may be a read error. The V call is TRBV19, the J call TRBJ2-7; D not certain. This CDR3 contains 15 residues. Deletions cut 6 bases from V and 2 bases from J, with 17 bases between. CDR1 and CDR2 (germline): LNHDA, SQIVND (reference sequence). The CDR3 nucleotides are TGTGCCAGTAGCCCTAAGCAGGAAATACCCTACGAGCAGTACTTC. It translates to CASSPKQEIPYEQYF.

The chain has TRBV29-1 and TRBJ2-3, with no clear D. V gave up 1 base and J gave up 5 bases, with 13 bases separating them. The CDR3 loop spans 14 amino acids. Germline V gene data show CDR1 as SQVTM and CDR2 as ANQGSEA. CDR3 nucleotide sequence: TGCAGCGTTGAAGGGTACGGCAAGGGAGATACGCAGTATTTT. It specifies CSVEGYGKGDTQYF.

The CDR3 here is CASSPQHPRGGEQYF. The DNA of the CDR3 is TGCGCCAGCAGCCCTCAACACCCCAGGGGGGGCGAGCAGTACTTC. The chain links TRBV4-3 to TRBJ2-7; D may be TRBD1 or TRBD2 (7 bases each). Germline CDR1 LGHNA, CDR2 YSLEER. V was shortened by 4 bases and J by 6 bases, with 19 bases between the two germline ends. The CDR3 sequence is 15 residues long.

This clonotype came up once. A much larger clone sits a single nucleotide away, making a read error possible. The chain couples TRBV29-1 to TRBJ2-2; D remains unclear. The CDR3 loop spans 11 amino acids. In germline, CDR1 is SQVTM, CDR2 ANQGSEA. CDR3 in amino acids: CGVFKTGELFF. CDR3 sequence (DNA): TGCGGCGTTTTTAAAACCGGGGAGCTGTTTTTT.

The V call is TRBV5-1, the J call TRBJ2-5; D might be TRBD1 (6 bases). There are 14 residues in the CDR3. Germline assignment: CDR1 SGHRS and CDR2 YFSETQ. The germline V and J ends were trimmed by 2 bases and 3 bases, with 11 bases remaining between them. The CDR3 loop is CASSFQGRKETQYF. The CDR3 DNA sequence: TGCGCCAGCAGCTTCCAGGGGCGGAAAGAGACCCAGTACTTC.

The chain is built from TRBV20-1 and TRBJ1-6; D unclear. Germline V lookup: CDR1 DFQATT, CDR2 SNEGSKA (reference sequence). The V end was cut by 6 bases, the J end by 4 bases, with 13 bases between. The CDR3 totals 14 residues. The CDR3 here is CSARTGDYNSPLHF. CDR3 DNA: TGCAGTGCCCGGACCGGAGATTATAATTCACCCCTCCACTTT.

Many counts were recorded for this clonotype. The CDR3 loop reads CASSEGKVFGDRGPYGYTF. CDR3 nucleotides: TGTGCCAGCAGTGAAGGGAAGGTATTTGGGGACAGGGGTCCTTATGGCTACACCTTC. The chain has TRBV2 and TRBJ1-2; 10 nucleotides line up with TRBD1. Germline V CDR1 and CDR2: SNHLY, FYNNEI. The CDR3 length is 19 residues. V gave up 1 base and J gave up 5 bases; unmatched junction bases: 16. Full variable domain (rest looked up from reference TRBV2 and TRBJ1-2): EPEVTQTPSHQVTQMGQEVILRCVPISNHLYFYWYRQILGQKVEFLVSFYNNEISEKSEIFDDQFSVERPDGSNFTLKIRSTKLEDSAMYFCASSEGKVFGDRGPYGYTFGSGTRLTVV.

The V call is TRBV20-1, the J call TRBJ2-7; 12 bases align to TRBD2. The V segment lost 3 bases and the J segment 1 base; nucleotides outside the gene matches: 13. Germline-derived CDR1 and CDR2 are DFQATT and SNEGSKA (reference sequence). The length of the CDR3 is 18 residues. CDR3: CSASTLTSGSIESYEQYF. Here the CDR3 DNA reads TGCAGTGCTAGTACACTGACTAGCGGGAGTATTGAGTCCTACGAGCAGTACTTC.

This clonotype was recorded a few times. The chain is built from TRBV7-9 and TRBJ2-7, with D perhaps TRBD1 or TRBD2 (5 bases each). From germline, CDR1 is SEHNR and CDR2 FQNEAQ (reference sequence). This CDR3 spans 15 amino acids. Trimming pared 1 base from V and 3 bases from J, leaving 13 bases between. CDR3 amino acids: CASSLEGDPFYEQYF. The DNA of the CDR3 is TGTGCCAGCAGCTTAGAAGGGGACCCCTTCTACGAGCAGTACTTC.

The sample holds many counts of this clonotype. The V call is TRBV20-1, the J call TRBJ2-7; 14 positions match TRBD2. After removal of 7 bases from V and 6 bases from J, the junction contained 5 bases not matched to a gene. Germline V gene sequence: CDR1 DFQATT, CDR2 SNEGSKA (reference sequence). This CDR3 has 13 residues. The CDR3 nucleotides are TGCAGTGGAGGGACTAGCGGGAGAGGCGAGCAGTACTTC. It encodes CSGGTSGRGEQYF.